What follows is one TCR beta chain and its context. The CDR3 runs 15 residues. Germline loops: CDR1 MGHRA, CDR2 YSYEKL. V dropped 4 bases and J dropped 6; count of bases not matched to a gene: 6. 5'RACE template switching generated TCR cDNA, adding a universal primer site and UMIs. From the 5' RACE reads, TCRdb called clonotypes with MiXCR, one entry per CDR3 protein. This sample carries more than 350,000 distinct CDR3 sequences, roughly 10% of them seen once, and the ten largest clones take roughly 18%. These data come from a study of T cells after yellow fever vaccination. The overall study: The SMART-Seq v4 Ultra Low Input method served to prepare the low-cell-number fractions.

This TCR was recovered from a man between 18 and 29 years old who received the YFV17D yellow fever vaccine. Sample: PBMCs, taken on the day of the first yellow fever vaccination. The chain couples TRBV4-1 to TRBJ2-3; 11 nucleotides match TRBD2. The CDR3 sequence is CASSPTSGEGDTQYF. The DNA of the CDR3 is TGCGCCAGCAGCCCGACTAGCGGGGAAGGGGATACGCAGTATTTT.